One and the same sample provided the 29 T cell receptor beta chains below, sequenced in a study of cytomegalovirus exposure and HLA in healthy donors. PCR involved 60 Vbeta and 13 Jbeta primers. TCRdb's copy holds only in-frame clones and misses some; the assay was immunoSEQ multiplex PCR. The table records about 120,000 clones, around 66% of them present only once. The sequencing input was PBMCs. Receptors were obtained from a woman in her thirties or forties in good health and CMV-seropositive.

As DNA, the CDR3 is TGTGCCTGGAGTGTACGGACACGTACATCCTACAATGAGCAGTTCTTC. It translates to CAWSVRTRTSYNEQFF. J is TRBJ2-1 and V is TRBV30, with D perhaps matching TRBD1 (5 bases). The germline CDR1 and CDR2 sequences are GTSNPN and SVGIG (reference sequence). The CDR3 contains 16 residues. V lost 0 bases to trimming and J lost 1 base, with 13 bases between them.

The V gene is TRBV28, the J gene TRBJ2-7; maybe TRBD2 (5 bases). The germline CDR1 and CDR2 sequences are MDHEN and SYDVKM. V lost 5 bases and J lost 2, with 10 bases in between. The CDR3 is 13 amino acids. CDR3 bases: TGTGCCAGCAGTGATGGGAGAACCTACGAGCAGTACTTC. It yields the protein CASSDGRTYEQYF.

This clone was recorded only once. The V and J genes are TRBV7-9 and TRBJ2-7, with D tentatively TRBD2 (6 bases). This CDR3 spans 16 amino acids. The germline V gene has CDR1 SEHNR and CDR2 FQNEAQ (reference sequence). Trimming removed 5 bases from V and 4 bases from J, with 21 bases in between. The CDR3 reads CASSPQVAGSRYEQYF. CDR3 DNA: TGTGCCAGCAGCCCCCAGGTGGCGGGGAGCAGGTACGAGCAGTACTTC.

The V and J genes are TRBV18 and TRBJ1-1, with D hard to call. Between the trimmed V and J ends, which lost 7 bases and 1 base, there was a span of 13 bases. Germline CDR1 reads KGHSH; CDR2 reads LQKENI. CDR3 length: 14 residues. The CDR3 DNA is TGTGCCAGCTGCCCGGAGGTCTCGAACACTGAAGCTTTCTTT. It yields the protein CASCPEVSNTEAFF.

The V and J genes are TRBV9 and TRBJ1-3; no definite D call. Trimming removed 0 bases from V and 0 bases from J, with 13 bases in between. This CDR3 comprises 17 residues. CDR1 is SGDLS and CDR2 is YYNGEE in the germline V gene. This CDR3 is CASSVDPGTISGNTIYF. CDR3 DNA sequence: TGTGCCAGCAGCGTAGACCCAGGCACCATCTCTGGAAACACCATATATTTT. Full variable domain (rest looked up from reference TRBV9 and TRBJ1-3): DSGVTQTPKHLITATGQRVTLRCSPRSGDLSVYWYQQSLDQGLQFLIQYYNGEERAKGNILERFSAQQFPDLHSELNLSSLELGDSALYFCASSVDPGTISGNTIYFGEGSWLTVV.

This clone was counted between two and nine times. The rearrangement uses TRBV7-8 and TRBJ2-5, with 7 nucleotides matching TRBD1. The DNA end is a closer match to TRBJ2-7, so the J assignment may be wrong. Germline-derived CDR1 and CDR2 are SGHVS and FQNEAQ. The CDR3 consists of 14 residues. The CDR3 is CASSFGQDHYEQYF. CDR3 DNA sequence: TGTGCCAGCAGCTTCGGACAGGATCACTACGAGCAGTACTTC.

This clone was observed a few times. V is TRBV6-5 and J is TRBJ2-7; 7 bases line up with TRBD1. The V and J ends lost 5 bases and 3 bases, in that order; junction bases with no gene match: 4. The CDR3 spans 13 residues. Germline values: CDR1 MNHEY, CDR2 SVGAGI. This CDR3 is CASSGGQDYEQYF. CDR3 nucleotides: TGTGCCAGCAGTGGTGGACAGGACTACGAGCAGTACTTC.

This rearrangement joins TRBV27 to TRBJ1-1, with TRBD1 matching 10 bases. CDR1 MNHEY and CDR2 SMNVEV come from the germline V gene (reference sequence). J was trimmed by 1 base and V by 2 bases; bases with no gene match: 7. The CDR3 loop spans 17 amino acids. The CDR3 reads CASSLLRDRGGNTEAFF. CDR3 nucleotide sequence: TGTGCCAGCAGTTTACTCCGGGACAGGGGAGGGAACACTGAAGCTTTCTTT.

This clone has only one observation. The V and J genes are TRBV6-5 and TRBJ2-5, with 7 bases that match TRBD2. V lost 5 bases and J lost 7; bases outside the gene matches: 7. The CDR3 covers 13 residues. CDR1 MNHEY and CDR2 SVGAGI come from the germline V gene. The CDR3 loop is CASSKAPGGTQYF. The CDR3 DNA is TGTGCCAGCAGTAAGGCCCCGGGAGGGACCCAGTACTTC.

CDR3: CASSPGGQGNYGYTF. For the CDR3, the DNA is TGTGCCAGCAGTCCGGGGGGACAGGGTAACTATGGCTACACCTTC. The chain links TRBV27 to TRBJ1-2; 9 bases agree with TRBD1. This CDR3 spans 15 amino acids. Germline assignment: CDR1 MNHEY and CDR2 SMNVEV (reference sequence). V gave up 5 bases and J gave up 1 base; unmatched junction bases: 5.

V usage is TRBV19 and J usage is TRBJ2-3, with 13 nucleotides matching TRBD2. The CDR3 sequence is 16 residues long. With 3 bases clipped from V and 2 bases from J, the junction kept 2 bases outside the gene matches. Germline V gives CDR1 LNHDA, CDR2 SQIVND (reference sequence). CDR3 nucleotide sequence: TGTGCCAGTAGTATGGGGACTAGCGGGATCACAGATACGCAGTATTTT. This sequence encodes CASSMGTSGITDTQYF.

A remark on this clone: The germline gene is not matched at one end of the junction; a read error may be the cause. Within the sample, other DNA sequences also encode this same CDR3. The chain employs TRBV5-3 and TRBJ2-7, with D uncertain. TRBV5-3 counts as an open reading frame of uncertain function. This CDR3 spans 14 amino acids. CDR3 residues: CARSLDASSYEQYF. The CDR3 nucleotides are TGTGCCAGAAGCTTGGATGCGAGCTCCTACGAACAGTACTTC.

This rearrangement joins TRBV30 to TRBJ1-3; no definite D call. The germline V and J ends were trimmed by 0 bases and 2 bases, with 8 bases remaining between them. Germline values: CDR1 GTSNPN, CDR2 SVGIG (reference sequence). The CDR3 is made up of 14 amino acids. CDR3 in DNA: TGTGCCTGGAGTGTATTACGGGCTGGAAACACCATATATTTT. Amino acids: CAWSVLRAGNTIYF.

This clone was counted only a few times. This chain uses TRBV18 with TRBJ2-1, with 10 positions matching TRBD2. Germline trimming cut 2 bases from V and 5 bases from J; bases unmatched to any gene: 3. The CDR3 runs to 15 residues. Germline CDR1 is KGHSH and CDR2 is LQKENI. CDR3 sequence (DNA): TGTGCCAGCTCACCATGGACTAGCGGACACAATGAGCAGTTCTTC. It codes for CASSPWTSGHNEQFF. The full variable domain, its missing parts supplied by reference TRBV18 and TRBJ2-1, is NAGVMQNPRHLVRRRGQEARLRCSPMKGHSHVYWYRQLPEEGLKFMVYLQKENIIDESGMPKERFSAEFPKEGPSILRIQQVVRGDSAAYFCASSPWTSGHNEQFFGPGTRLTVL.

The genes are TRBV6-1 and TRBJ1-2; D not certain. CDR3 size: 13 residues. Germline-derived CDR1 and CDR2 are MNHNS and SASEGT. Trimming cost V 1 base and J 3 bases, with 6 bases left between them. In DNA, the CDR3 is TGTGCCAGCAGTGAAGAACAGTACTATGGCTACACCTTC. Translating it yields CASSEEQYYGYTF.

This clone occurred a few times. The chain carries TRBV11-3 and TRBJ1-1, with D possibly matching TRBD1 (6 bases). There are 12 residues in the CDR3. Per germline, CDR1 SGHNT and CDR2 YENEEA. V lost 3 bases and J lost 7, with 9 bases in between. CDR3 sequence (DNA): TGTGCCAGCAGCTTCACAGGGTATGAAGCTTTCTTT. Its protein product is CASSFTGYEAFF.

This clone was counted a single time. V is TRBV19 and J is TRBJ2-2; D not certain. The germline gives CDR1 LNHDA, CDR2 SQIVND (reference sequence). The CDR3 runs 13 residues. The germline V and J ends were trimmed by 5 bases and 4 bases, with 8 bases remaining between them. CDR3 nucleotides: TGTGCCAGTAGTCCCCGGTTCACCGGGGAGCTGTTTTTT. It translates to CASSPRFTGELFF.

With regard to this clone: The junction departs from the called germline gene at one end, perhaps through a read error. The chain couples TRBV27 to TRBJ1-2; 9 bases align to TRBD1. Germline V gene sequence: CDR1 MNHEY, CDR2 SMNVEV (reference sequence). There are 16 residues in the CDR3. The DNA of the CDR3 is TGTGCCAGCACCCTCACAGGGGGCGCGTATATGGGTGGCTACCCCTTC. It specifies CASTLTGGAYMGGYPF.

The chain recombines TRBV10-1 with TRBJ1-1, with 8 positions matching TRBD1. CDR1 and CDR2 (germline): WNHNN, SYGVQD (reference sequence). Unmatched junction bases numbered 7, after V lost 7 bases and J lost 0 bases. This CDR3 has 15 amino acids. This CDR3 is CASTGTGIMNTEAFF. The CDR3, as DNA: TGCGCCAGCACTGGGACAGGTATAATGAACACTGAAGCTTTCTTT.

The chain links TRBV4-1 to TRBJ2-3; D might be TRBD2 (6 bases). V lost 0 bases and J 6 bases, leaving 10 bases between the germline ends. In germline, CDR1 is MGHRA, CDR2 YSYEKL. This CDR3 has 14 amino acids. CDR3 in DNA: TGCGCCAGCAGCCAAGAGGGTCGGGAGGATACGCAGTATTTT. As protein: CASSQEGREDTQYF.

There are a few counts of this clone. The V call is TRBV4-1, the J call TRBJ1-1; D remains unclear. Trimming took off 0 bases at V and 0 bases at J, with 11 bases between the two ends. This CDR3 is built from 16 residues. Germline CDR1 MGHRA, CDR2 YSYEKL. The CDR3 sequence is CASSQEARVMNTEAFF. The CDR3 nucleotides are TGCGCCAGCAGCCAAGAGGCCCGGGTAATGAACACTGAAGCTTTCTTT.

The chain combines TRBV7-8 with TRBJ1-1; tentatively, D is TRBD1 (6 bases). The CDR3 has 15 residues. Trimming shortened V by 1 base and J by 3 bases, and 12 bases separated the two germline ends. CDR1 and CDR2 from the germline V gene are SGHVS and FQNEAQ. The CDR3 protein is CASSLVPGADTEAFF. The CDR3, as DNA: TGTGCCAGCAGCTTAGTACCAGGGGCGGACACTGAAGCTTTCTTT.

The chain has TRBV19 and TRBJ1-2, with D possibly TRBD1 on 6 matching bases. CDR1 is LNHDA, CDR2 SQIVND, per germline (reference sequence). There are 13 residues in the CDR3. V was pared by 5 bases and J by 5 bases, with 12 bases between. For the CDR3, the DNA is TGTGCCAGTAGTCTCCGGGACAATTATGGCTACACCTTC. This codes for CASSLRDNYGYTF.

The chain combines TRBV5-1 with TRBJ2-1; 11 nucleotides line up with TRBD1. Trimming cost V 7 bases and J 3 bases; bases outside gene matches: 9. This CDR3 contains 16 residues. Germline CDR1 and CDR2: SGHRS and YFSETQ. In nucleotides, the CDR3 is TGCGCCAGCCGATCCGGGACAGGGGGAATCTACAATGAGCAGTTCTTC. Residues: CASRSGTGGIYNEQFF. The whole variable domain, remainder taken from reference TRBV5-1 and TRBJ2-1, is KAGVTQTPRYLIKTRGQQVTLSCSPISGHRSVSWYQQTPGQGLQFLFEYFSETQRNKGNFPGRFSGRQFSNSRSEMNVSTLELGDSALYLCASRSGTGGIYNEQFFGPGTRLTVL.

This clone occurred once. J is TRBJ2-3 and V is TRBV29-1; the match to TRBD1 covers 9 bases. V shed 6 bases and J 6 bases; nucleotides not matched to a gene: 16. The CDR3 totals 16 residues. Germline CDR1 and CDR2: SQVTM and ANQGSEA. The CDR3 reads CSVDRGEAGVGDTQYF. Written as DNA, the CDR3 is TGCAGCGTCGACAGGGGGGAGGCGGGAGTGGGCGATACGCAGTATTTT.

This sequence joins TRBV13 and TRBJ1-1, with D possibly being TRBD1 (5 bases). From germline, CDR1 is PRHDT and CDR2 FYEKMQ (reference sequence). The ends were cut back, 4 bases at V and 4 bases at J, with 16 bases in the middle. The CDR3 has 15 residues. The CDR3 reads CASSSRGTGGTEAFF. In nucleotides, the CDR3 is TGTGCCAGCAGCTCCCGAGGAACCGGGGGCACTGAAGCTTTCTTT.

The chain is built from TRBV27 and TRBJ2-7, with TRBD2 as a possible D gene (6 bases). Trimming took 5 bases from V and 2 from J, leaving 16 bases between them. The CDR3 is 15 amino acids. Germline assignment: CDR1 MNHEY and CDR2 SMNVEV (reference sequence). CDR3 in amino acids: CASSGGLDNPYEQYF. Here the CDR3 DNA reads TGTGCCAGCAGTGGAGGGTTAGATAACCCCTACGAGCAGTACTTC.

The chain links TRBV5-4 to TRBJ2-2, with D possibly matching TRBD1 (5 bases). CDR3 length: 15 amino acids. The germline V gene has CDR1 SGHNT and CDR2 YYREEE (reference sequence). V gave up 1 base and J gave up 1 base, with 8 bases separating them. Written as DNA, the CDR3 is TGTGCCAGCAGCTTGAGCCAGGGGAACACCGGGGAGCTGTTTTTT. Translating it yields CASSLSQGNTGELFF.

In its sample, this clone was seen a few times. J is TRBJ1-1 and V is TRBV7-3, with D tentatively TRBD1 (6 bases). Looked up from germline, CDR1 is SGHTA and CDR2 is FQGTGA. There are 13 residues in the CDR3. Trimming removed 4 bases at V and 4 bases at J, with 10 bases between. CDR3 DNA sequence: TGTGCCAGCAGCTCTCAGGGGAGCACTGAAGCTTTCTTT. It specifies CASSSQGSTEAFF.